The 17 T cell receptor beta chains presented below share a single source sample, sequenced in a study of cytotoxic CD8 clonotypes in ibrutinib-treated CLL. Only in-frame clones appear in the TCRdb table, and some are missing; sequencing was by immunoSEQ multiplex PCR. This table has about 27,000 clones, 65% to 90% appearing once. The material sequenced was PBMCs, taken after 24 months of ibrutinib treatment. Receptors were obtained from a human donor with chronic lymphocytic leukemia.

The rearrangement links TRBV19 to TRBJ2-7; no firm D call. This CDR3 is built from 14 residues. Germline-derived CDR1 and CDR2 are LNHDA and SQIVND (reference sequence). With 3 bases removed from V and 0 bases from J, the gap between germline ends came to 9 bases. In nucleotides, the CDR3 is TGTGCCAGTAGTATGGGAAGCCCCTCCTACGAGCAGTACTTC. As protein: CASSMGSPSYEQYF.

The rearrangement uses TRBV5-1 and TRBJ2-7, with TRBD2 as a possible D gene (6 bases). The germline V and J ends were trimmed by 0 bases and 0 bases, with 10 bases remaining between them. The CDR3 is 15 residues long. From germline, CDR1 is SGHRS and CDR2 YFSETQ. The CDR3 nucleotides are TGCGCCAGCAGCTTGGGGGCGGGAAACTCCTACGAGCAGTACTTC. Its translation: CASSLGAGNSYEQYF.

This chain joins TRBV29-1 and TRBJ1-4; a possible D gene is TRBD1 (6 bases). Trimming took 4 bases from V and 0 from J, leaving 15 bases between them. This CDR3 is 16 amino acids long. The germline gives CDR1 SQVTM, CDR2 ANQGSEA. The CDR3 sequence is CSVGGGRVATNEKLFF. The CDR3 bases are TGCAGCGTTGGAGGGGGGCGGGTGGCAACTAATGAAAAACTGTTTTTT.

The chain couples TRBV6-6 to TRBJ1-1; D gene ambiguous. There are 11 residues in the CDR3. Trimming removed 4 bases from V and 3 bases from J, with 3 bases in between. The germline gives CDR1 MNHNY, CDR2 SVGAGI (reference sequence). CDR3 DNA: TGTGCCAGCAGTTTAGACACTGAAGCTTTCTTT. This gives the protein CASSLDTEAFF.

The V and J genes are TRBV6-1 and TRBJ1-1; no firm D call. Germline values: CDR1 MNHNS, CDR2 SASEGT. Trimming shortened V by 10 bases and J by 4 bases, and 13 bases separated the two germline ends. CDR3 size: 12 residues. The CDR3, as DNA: TGTGCCATCAAAGGGTCCGGCACTGAAGCTTTCTTT. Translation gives CAIKGSGTEAFF.

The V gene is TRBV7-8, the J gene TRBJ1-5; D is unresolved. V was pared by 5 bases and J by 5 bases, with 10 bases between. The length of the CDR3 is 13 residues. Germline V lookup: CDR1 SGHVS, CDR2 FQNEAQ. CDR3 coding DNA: TGTGCCAGCAGCCCGTACGACCATCAGCCCCAGCATTTT. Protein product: CASSPYDHQPQHF.

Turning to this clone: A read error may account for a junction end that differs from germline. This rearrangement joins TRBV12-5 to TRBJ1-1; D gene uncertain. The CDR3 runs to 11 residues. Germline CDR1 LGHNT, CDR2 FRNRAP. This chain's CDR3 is CASGLGIEAFF. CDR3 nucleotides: TGTGCTAGTGGCTTGGGGATAGAAGCTTTCTTT.

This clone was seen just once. The CDR3 DNA reads TGTGCCAGCAGCTTAGCGGGGGATTCGTTAGGAATAGGGAACACTGAAGCTTTCTTT. This translates into CASSLAGDSLGIGNTEAFF. The chain uses TRBV7-8 and TRBJ1-1; weak D call: TRBD1 (5 bases). V shed 0 bases and J shed 1 base, with 21 bases lying between them. The germline gives CDR1 SGHVS, CDR2 FQNEAQ. This CDR3 spans 19 amino acids.

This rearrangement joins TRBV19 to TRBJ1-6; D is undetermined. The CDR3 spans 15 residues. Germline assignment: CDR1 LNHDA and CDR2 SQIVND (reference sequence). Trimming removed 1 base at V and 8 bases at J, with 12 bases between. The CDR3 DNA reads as TGTGCCAGTAGTATAGGGTCCGCAGGCGATTCACCCCTCCACTTT. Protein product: CASSIGSAGDSPLHF.

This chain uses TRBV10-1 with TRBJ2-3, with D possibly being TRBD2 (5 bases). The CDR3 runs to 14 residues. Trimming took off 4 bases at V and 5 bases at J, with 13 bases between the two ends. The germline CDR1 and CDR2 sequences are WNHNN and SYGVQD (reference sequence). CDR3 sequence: CASSGEGRGDTQYF. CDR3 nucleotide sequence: TGCGCCAGCAGTGGCGAGGGTCGGGGAGATACGCAGTATTTT.

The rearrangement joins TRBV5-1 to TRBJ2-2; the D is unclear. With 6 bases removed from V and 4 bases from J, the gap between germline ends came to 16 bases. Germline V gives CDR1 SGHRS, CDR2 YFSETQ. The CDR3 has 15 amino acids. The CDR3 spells CASTGTEYLTGELFF. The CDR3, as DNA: TGCGCCAGCACTGGCACCGAATATCTCACCGGGGAGCTGTTTTTT.

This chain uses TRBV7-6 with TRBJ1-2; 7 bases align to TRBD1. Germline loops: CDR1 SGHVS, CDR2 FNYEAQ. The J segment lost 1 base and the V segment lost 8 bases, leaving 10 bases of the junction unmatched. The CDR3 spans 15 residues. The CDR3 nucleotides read TGTGCCAGCGGTTTAGGTGGACAGGTTAACTATGGCTACACCTTC. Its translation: CASGLGGQVNYGYTF.

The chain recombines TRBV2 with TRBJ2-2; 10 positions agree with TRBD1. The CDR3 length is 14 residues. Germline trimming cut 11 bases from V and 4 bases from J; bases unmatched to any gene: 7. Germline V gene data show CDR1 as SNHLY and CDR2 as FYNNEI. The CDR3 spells CAGGQGVLTGELFF. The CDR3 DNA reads TGTGCCGGAGGACAGGGGGTCCTCACCGGGGAGCTGTTTTTT. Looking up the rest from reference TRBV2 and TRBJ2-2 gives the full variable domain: EPEVTQTPSHQVTQMGQEVILRCVPISNHLYFYWYRQILGQKVEFLVSFYNNEISEKSEIFDDQFSVERPDGSNFTLKIRSTKLEDSAMYFCAGGQGVLTGELFFGEGSRLTVL.

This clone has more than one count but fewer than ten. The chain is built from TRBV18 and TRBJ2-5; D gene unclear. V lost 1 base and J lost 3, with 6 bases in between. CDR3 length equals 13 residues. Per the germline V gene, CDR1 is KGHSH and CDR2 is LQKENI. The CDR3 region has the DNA TGTGCCAGCTCACCACTGCCTGAAGAGACCCAGTACTTC. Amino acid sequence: CASSPLPEETQYF.

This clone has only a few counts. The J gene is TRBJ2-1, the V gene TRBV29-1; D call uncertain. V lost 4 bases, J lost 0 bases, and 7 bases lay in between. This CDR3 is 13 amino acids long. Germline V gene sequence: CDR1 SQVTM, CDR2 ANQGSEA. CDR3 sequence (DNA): TGCAGCGTTGTACAAAGCTCCTACAATGAGCAGTTCTTC. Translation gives CSVVQSSYNEQFF.

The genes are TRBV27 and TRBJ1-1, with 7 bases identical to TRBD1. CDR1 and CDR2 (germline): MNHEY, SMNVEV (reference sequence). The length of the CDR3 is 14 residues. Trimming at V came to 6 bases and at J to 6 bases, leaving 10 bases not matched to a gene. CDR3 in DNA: TGTGCCAGCAGCTTAGACAGGGAGAGGGCTGAAGCTTTCTTT. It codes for CASSLDRERAEAFF.

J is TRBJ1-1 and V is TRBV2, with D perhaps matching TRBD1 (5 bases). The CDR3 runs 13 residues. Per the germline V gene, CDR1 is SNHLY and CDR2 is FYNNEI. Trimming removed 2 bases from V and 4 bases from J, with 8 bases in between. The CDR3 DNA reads TGTGCCAGCAGTGAATCGGGGGGCACTGAAGCTTTCTTT. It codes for CASSESGGTEAFF.